One and the same sample provided the 3 T cell receptor beta chains below, sequenced in a study of blood T cell repertoires in COVID-19. Some clones are missing from TCRdb's copy, which holds only in-frame ones; the method was immunoSEQ multiplex PCR. The sample carries about 160,000 clones, 84% recorded once. Source material: peripheral blood. Every receptor here comes from a man between 35 and 55 years old who had recovered from COVID-19.

V is TRBV5-6 and J is TRBJ2-2; TRBD2 aligns across 11 bases. The germline CDR1 and CDR2 sequences are SGHDT and YYEEEE. The CDR3 runs to 12 residues. Here the CDR3 reads CETSGATGELFF. CDR3 DNA sequence: TGTGAGACTAGCGGGGCCACCGGGGAGCTGTTTTTT.

This sequence joins TRBV6-5 and TRBJ1-6; 9 nucleotides align to TRBD1. Trimming at V came to 9 bases and at J to 12 bases, leaving 6 bases not matched to a gene. CDR1 is MNHEY, CDR2 SVGAGI, per germline. This CDR3 contains 12 residues. In nucleotides, the CDR3 is TGTGCCAGTTCGGACAGGGGAAGACCCCTCCACTTT. Its translation is CASSDRGRPLHF.

This chain uses TRBV5-1 with TRBJ2-7; 7 nucleotides line up with TRBD1. This CDR3 spans 14 amino acids. Germline CDR1 and CDR2: SGHRS and YFSETQ. Trimming at V came to 4 bases and at J to 1 base, leaving 5 bases not matched to a gene. The CDR3 nucleotides are TGCGCCAGCAGCCTCGGGACAGCTTCCTACGAGCAGTACTTC. It encodes CASSLGTASYEQYF.